This T cell receptor (beta chain) originates from a study of blood T cell repertoires in COVID-19. Study-level background: The United States, Italy and Spain provided the acute and convalescent COVID-19 samples. Sample material is recorded as cDNA or gDNA derived from T cells, B-cell-depleted T cells, or PBMCs.

Authors' data handling: Amplifying reference gene primers gave estimates of nucleated cell counts. Using immunoSEQ multiplex PCR, the repertoire was profiled, and TCRdb retains in-frame clones only, with some absent. The V and J calls and clone size come from that table; D and trimming were worked out from the DNA. The sample lists some 160,000 clones; 65% to 85% were seen once. This CDR3 is 14 amino acids long. Trimming at V came to 3 bases and at J to 7 bases, leaving 9 bases not matched to a gene. CDR1 is SGHRS, CDR2 YFSETQ, per germline. Source material: peripheral blood. J is TRBJ2-7 and V is TRBV5-1; 8 positions agree with TRBD1. This receptor was obtained from a man aged 65 to 85 with active or convalescent COVID-19. The CDR3 nucleotides read TGCGCCAGCAGCTCGACCCAGGGGGCAGATGAGCAGTACTTC. Translation: CASSSTQGADEQYF.